This TCR beta chain emerged from a study of T cell responses to AZD1222 COVID-19 vaccine. Notes on the study in general: White British ancestry dominated among donors, who included more females, and clonal diversity was possibly underestimated. Dominant at 160-218 and 743-854, vaccine-associated CD4 TCRs also spanned spike. Nearly half of unique spike-specific TCRs reportedly avoided B.1.351 and B.1.1.7 mutated regions. Elevations in Spike-specific TCR breadth and depth followed administration of two AZD1222 doses.

Assay: immunoSEQ multiplex PCR; the TCRdb copy retains only in-frame clones and omits some. In the table there are roughly 76,000 clones, roughly 90% of which are singletons. Germline V CDR1 and CDR2: LGHDT, YNNKEL (reference sequence). The CDR3 contains 13 residues. Trimming removed 6 bases at V and 4 bases at J, with 10 bases between. As concerns this clone: Its antigen is unidentified.

The sample in question was peripheral blood, obtained on day 0 of AZD1222 vaccination. This clonotype was obtained from an adult in good health. The chain carries TRBV3-1 (or the pseudogene TRBV3-2) and TRBJ1-3; no reliable D call. This CDR3 is CASRPASGNTIYF. Written as DNA, the CDR3 is TGTGCCAGCAGACCTGCATCGGGAAACACCATATATTTT.